This T cell receptor (beta chain) appears in the sequencing data of a study of CD8+ T cells in alopecia areata. Regarding the study as a whole: Scalp specimens additionally yield sequences from normal skin's resident alphabeta T cells. It was lesional scalp, especially alopecia totalis/universalis, that showed higher clonality than normal scalp.

Researchers gathered lesional scalp punch biopsies and peripheral blood from patients with alopecia areata. PBMCs served as the source from which CD4+ and CD8+ T cells were sorted. V gave up 2 bases and J gave up 4 bases, with 7 bases separating them. Germline-derived CDR1 and CDR2 are SGHTA and FQGNSA. CDR3 size: 13 residues. It was cDNA, reverse transcribed from extracted RNA, that served as the sequencing template. Assay used: immunoSEQ multiplex PCR; TCRdb lists only in-frame clones, some missing. The sample has around 80,000 clones, approximately 50% seen once. About this clone: Antigen specificity is unknown.

The chain couples TRBV7-2 to TRBJ2-3; D unclear. The sequence was obtained from a human donor with alopecia areata. The sequenced sample consisted of NKG2D-high CD8+ T cells sorted from blood. The CDR3 nucleotides read TGTGCCAGCAGCTTATACGACCCAGATACGCAGTATTTT. It specifies CASSLYDPDTQYF.